The 15 T cell receptor beta chains below come from one sample, sequenced in a study of shared clonotypes between healthy human individuals. TCRdb keeps only in-frame clones here, not all; method: immunoSEQ multiplex PCR. The sample includes about 1 million clones, around 76% of them seen just once. Sample: memory CD4+ T cells sorted from blood. Indicated subset: CD45RA-negative fraction. The receptors stem from a man between 18 and 29 years old in good health.

This clone was seen a few times. The J gene is TRBJ2-7, the V gene TRBV25-1; 10 nucleotides align to TRBD1. CDR1 MGHDK and CDR2 SYGVNS come from the germline V gene. The CDR3 has 14 amino acids. Trimming removed 6 bases from V and 4 bases from J; junction bases left unmatched: 6. The chain's CDR3 is CASRRQGAVYEQYF. For the CDR3, the DNA is TGTGCCAGCAGGCGACAGGGGGCGGTTTACGAGCAGTACTTC.

The chain is built from TRBV4-3 and TRBJ2-1, with 11 bases matching TRBD2. Germline V gene data show CDR1 as LGHNA and CDR2 as YSLEER. V was clipped by 3 bases and J by 5 bases; unmatched bases: 6. The CDR3 loop spans 16 amino acids. The CDR3: CASSQDGTSGDNEQFF. The CDR3 nucleotides are TGCGCCAGCAGCCAGGATGGGACTAGCGGAGACAATGAGCAGTTCTTC.

This rearrangement joins TRBV4-1 to TRBJ2-7; D may be TRBD2 (6 bases). Per the germline V gene, CDR1 is MGHRA and CDR2 is YSYEKL. V lost 0 bases to trimming and J lost 2 bases, with 11 bases between them. This CDR3 contains 15 residues. The CDR3 loop is CASSQETGVAYEQYF. The CDR3 DNA sequence: TGCGCCAGCAGCCAAGAGACGGGAGTGGCCTACGAGCAGTACTTC.

The chain employs TRBV10-2 and TRBJ2-7; TRBD1 matches at 9 bases. CDR1 WSHSY and CDR2 SAAADI come from the germline V gene. The CDR3 totals 15 residues. The junction had 9 bases not matched to a gene; V was cut back by 6 bases and J by 3 bases. This CDR3 reads CASRKPGTGIYEQYF. The CDR3 nucleotides read TGCGCCAGCAGGAAACCCGGGACAGGGATCTACGAGCAGTACTTC.

The rearrangement uses TRBV5-1 and TRBJ2-6; D may be TRBD2 (5 bases). CDR1 is SGHRS and CDR2 is YFSETQ in the germline V gene. The V end was cut by 9 bases, the J end by 2 bases, with 12 bases between. The CDR3 is 14 amino acids. This CDR3 reads CATQAGAGANVLTF. The CDR3 DNA is TGCGCCACTCAAGCCGGGGCTGGGGCCAACGTCCTGACTTTC.

This clone was observed a handful of times. The rearrangement links TRBV9 to TRBJ1-1; 7 nucleotides match TRBD1. CDR1 is SGDLS, CDR2 YYNGEE, per germline. Unmatched junction bases numbered 14, after V lost 4 bases and J lost 8 bases. CDR3 length equals 15 residues. CDR3 coding DNA: TGTGCCAGCAGCCCCCATGAGGGGGCATTTACGGAAGCTTTCTTT. It codes for CASSPHEGAFTEAFF.

This rearrangement joins TRBV4-3 to TRBJ1-2, with D tentatively TRBD1 (5 bases). This CDR3 comprises 17 residues. Germline lookup yields CDR1 LGHNA and CDR2 YSLEER. The ends were cut back, 5 bases at V and 4 bases at J, with 23 bases in the middle. CDR3 in DNA: TGCGCCAGCAGCTCTAGGACAAGGGAAACAACTGCCTATGGCTACACCTTC. It encodes CASSSRTRETTAYGYTF.

The rearrangement uses TRBV5-1 and TRBJ2-1, with D perhaps TRBD2 (6 bases). The length of the CDR3 is 15 residues. Germline-derived CDR1 and CDR2 are SGHRS and YFSETQ. Deletions cut 3 bases from V and 6 bases from J, with 16 bases between. The CDR3 is CASSYQAGYGNEQFF. The CDR3, as DNA: TGCGCCAGCAGCTACCAGGCGGGGTATGGCAATGAGCAGTTCTTC.

This chain joins TRBV5-6 and TRBJ2-7, with 11 positions matching TRBD2. The CDR3 sequence is 15 residues long. V lost 4 bases to trimming and J lost 4 bases; unmatched junction nucleotides: 7. CDR1 and CDR2 from the germline V gene are SGHDT and YYEEEE. CDR3 residues: CASSPLAGGAYEQYF. The CDR3 nucleotides are TGTGCCAGCAGCCCGCTAGCGGGGGGAGCTTACGAGCAGTACTTC.

The gene calls are TRBV30 and TRBJ1-2, with D perhaps matching TRBD1 (6 bases). The CDR3 is 15 amino acids. The V end lost 4 bases, the J end lost 2 bases, and 17 bases lay between the germline ends. Germline-derived CDR1 and CDR2 are GTSNPN and SVGIG (reference sequence). The CDR3 DNA sequence: TGTGCCTGGAATACAGGGATCGGGGACAACTATGGCTACACCTTC. Translated: CAWNTGIGDNYGYTF. The complete variable domain, with remaining parts taken from reference TRBV30 and TRBJ1-2, reads SQTIHQWPATLVQPVGSPLSLECTVEGTSNPNLYWYRQAAGRGLQLLFYSVGIGQISSEVPQNLSASRPQDRQFILSSKKLLLSDSGFYLCAWNTGIGDNYGYTFGSGTRLTVV.

Only one count was recorded for this clone. The rearrangement joins TRBV6-1 to TRBJ2-1; 10 bases fit TRBD2. Germline V gene lookup returns CDR1 MNHNS and CDR2 SASEGT. The V segment lost 3 bases and the J segment 4 bases; nucleotides outside the gene matches: 9. This CDR3 spans 17 amino acids. CDR3 region: CASSEKLAGVDYNEQFF. The CDR3 DNA reads TGTGCCAGCAGTGAGAAGCTAGCGGGAGTAGATTACAATGAGCAGTTCTTC.

The CDR3 bases are TGTGCCACCAGCGCAGACAGTTTTGGAAAACTGTTTTTT. Its protein is CATSADSFGKLFF. The chain is built from TRBV15 and TRBJ1-4, with a tentative D call TRBD1 (5 bases). The CDR3 is 13 residues long. V lost 5 bases, J lost 10 bases, and 14 bases lay in between. The germline CDR1 and CDR2 sequences are LNHNV and YYDKDF (reference sequence). The variable domain in full, completed from reference TRBV15 and TRBJ1-4, reads DAMVIQNPRYQVTQFGKPVTLSCSQTLNHNVMYWYQQKSSQAPKLLFHYYDKDFNNEADTPDNFQSRRPNTSFCFLDIRSPGLGDTAMYLCATSADSFGKLFFGSGTQLSVL.

This sequence joins TRBV7-2 and TRBJ1-6; possible D gene TRBD1, 5 bases. Trimming cost V 1 base and J 7 bases, with 11 bases left between them. Germline-derived CDR1 and CDR2 are SGHTA and FQGNSA. The CDR3 totals 15 residues. The CDR3 DNA sequence: TGTGCCAGCAGCTTAGAGGGACCGCAAAATTCACCCCTCCACTTT. Protein product: CASSLEGPQNSPLHF.

The chain links TRBV4-3 to TRBJ2-1; D unclear. V gave up 0 bases and J gave up 2 bases, with 5 bases separating them. CDR3 length equals 14 residues. The V gene's germline CDR1 is LGHNA and CDR2 YSLEER. CDR3 sequence reads: CASSQDYPYNEQFF. In DNA form, the CDR3 reads TGCGCCAGCAGCCAAGACTACCCCTACAATGAGCAGTTCTTC.

This clone was seen a handful of times. V usage is TRBV4-2 and J usage is TRBJ1-4; D is possibly TRBD1 (5 bases). Germline CDR1 reads LGHNA; CDR2 reads YNFKEQ. The CDR3 length is 16 residues. V shed 4 bases and J shed 0 bases, with 12 bases lying between them. For the CDR3, the DNA is TGTGCCAGCAGCCTCGGCCAGGGCGCAACTAATGAAAAACTGTTTTTT. It translates to CASSLGQGATNEKLFF.